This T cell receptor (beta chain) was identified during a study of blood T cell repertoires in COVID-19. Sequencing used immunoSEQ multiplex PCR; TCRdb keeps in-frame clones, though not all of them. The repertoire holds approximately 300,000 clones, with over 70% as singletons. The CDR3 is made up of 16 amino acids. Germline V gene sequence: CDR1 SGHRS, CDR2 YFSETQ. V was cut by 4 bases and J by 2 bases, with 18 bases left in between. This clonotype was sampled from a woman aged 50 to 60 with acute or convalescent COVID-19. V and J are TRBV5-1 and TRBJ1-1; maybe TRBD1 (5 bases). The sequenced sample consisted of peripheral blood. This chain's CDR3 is CASSGAKGTLNTEAFF. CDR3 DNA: TGCGCCAGCAGCGGGGCGAAAGGCACTTTAAACACTGAAGCTTTCTTT.